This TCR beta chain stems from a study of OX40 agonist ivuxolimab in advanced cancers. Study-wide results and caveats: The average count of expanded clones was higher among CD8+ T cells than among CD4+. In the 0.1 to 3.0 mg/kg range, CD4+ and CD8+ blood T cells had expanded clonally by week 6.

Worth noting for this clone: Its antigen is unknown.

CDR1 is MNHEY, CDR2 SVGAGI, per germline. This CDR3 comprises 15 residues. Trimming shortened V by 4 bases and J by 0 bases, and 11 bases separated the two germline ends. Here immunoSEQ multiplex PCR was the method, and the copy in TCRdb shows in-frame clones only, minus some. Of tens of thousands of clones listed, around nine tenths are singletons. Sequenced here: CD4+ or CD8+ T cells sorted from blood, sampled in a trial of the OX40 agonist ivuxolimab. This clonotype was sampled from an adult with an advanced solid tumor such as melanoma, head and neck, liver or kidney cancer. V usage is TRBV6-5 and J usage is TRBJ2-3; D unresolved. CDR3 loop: CASSSDGSSTDTQYF. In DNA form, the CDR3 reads TGTGCCAGCAGTTCCGACGGCTCTAGCACAGATACGCAGTATTTT.